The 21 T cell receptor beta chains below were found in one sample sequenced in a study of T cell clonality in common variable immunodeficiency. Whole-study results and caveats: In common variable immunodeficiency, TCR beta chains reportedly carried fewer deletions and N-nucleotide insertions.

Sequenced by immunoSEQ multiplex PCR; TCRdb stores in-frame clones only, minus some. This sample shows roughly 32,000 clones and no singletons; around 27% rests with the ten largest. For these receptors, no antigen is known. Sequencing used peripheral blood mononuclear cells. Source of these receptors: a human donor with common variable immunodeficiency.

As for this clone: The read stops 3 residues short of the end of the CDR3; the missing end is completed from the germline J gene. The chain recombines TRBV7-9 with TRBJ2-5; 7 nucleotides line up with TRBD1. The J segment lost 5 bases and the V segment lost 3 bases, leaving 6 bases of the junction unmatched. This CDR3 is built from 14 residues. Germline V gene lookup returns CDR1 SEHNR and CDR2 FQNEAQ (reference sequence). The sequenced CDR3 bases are TGTGCCAGCAGCTTTACAGGGGCGTGGGAGACC. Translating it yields CASSFTGAWET. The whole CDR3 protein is CASSFTGAWETQYF.

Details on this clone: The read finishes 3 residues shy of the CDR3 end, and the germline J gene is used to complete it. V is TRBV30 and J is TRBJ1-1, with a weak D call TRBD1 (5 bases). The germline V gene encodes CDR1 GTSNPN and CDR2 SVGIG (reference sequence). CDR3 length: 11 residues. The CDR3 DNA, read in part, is TGTACCTTACAGGAGAACACTGAA. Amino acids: CTLQENTE. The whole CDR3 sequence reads CTLQENTEAFF.

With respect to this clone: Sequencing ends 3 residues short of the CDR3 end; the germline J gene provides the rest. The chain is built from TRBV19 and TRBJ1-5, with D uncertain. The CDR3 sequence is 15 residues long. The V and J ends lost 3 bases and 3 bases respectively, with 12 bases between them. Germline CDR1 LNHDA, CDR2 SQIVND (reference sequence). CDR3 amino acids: CASSMNRGFNQPQHF. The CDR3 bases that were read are TGTGCCAGTAGTATGAATCGGGGATTCAATCAGCCC.

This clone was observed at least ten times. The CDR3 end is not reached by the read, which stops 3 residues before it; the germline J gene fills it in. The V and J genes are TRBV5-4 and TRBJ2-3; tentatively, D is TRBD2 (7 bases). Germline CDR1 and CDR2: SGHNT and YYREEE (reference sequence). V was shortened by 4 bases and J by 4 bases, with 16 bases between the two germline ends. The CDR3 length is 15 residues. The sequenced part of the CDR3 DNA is TGTGCCAGCAGCCCCACCCGGGGGGCCGCAGATACG. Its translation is CASSPTRGAADT. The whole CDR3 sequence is CASSPTRGAADTQYF.

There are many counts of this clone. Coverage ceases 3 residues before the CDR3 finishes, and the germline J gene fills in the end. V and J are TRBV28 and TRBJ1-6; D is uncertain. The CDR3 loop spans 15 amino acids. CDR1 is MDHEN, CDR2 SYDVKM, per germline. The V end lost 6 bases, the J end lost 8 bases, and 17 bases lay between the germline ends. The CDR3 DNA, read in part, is TGTGCCAGCAGACCTAATCTCGACGCGGATTCACCC. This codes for CASRPNLDADSP. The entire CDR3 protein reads CASRPNLDADSPLHF.

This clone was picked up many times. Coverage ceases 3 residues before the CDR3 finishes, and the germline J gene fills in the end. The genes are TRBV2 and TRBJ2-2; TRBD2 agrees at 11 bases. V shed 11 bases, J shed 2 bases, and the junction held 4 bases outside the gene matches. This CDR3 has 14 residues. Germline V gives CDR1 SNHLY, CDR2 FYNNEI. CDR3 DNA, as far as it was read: TGTGCCGGGGGGACTAGCGGAAACACCGGGGAG. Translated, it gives CAGGTSGNTGE. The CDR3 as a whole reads CAGGTSGNTGELFF.

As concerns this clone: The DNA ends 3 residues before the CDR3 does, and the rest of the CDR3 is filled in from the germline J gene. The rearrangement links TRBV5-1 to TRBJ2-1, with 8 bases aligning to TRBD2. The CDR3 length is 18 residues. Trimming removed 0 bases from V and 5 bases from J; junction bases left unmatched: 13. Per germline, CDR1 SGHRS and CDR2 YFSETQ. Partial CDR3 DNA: TGCGCCAGCAGCTTGGTAGTGGTGTGGCGGGGGGAAGACAATGAG. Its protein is CASSLVVVWRGEDNE. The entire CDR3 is CASSLVVVWRGEDNEQFF.

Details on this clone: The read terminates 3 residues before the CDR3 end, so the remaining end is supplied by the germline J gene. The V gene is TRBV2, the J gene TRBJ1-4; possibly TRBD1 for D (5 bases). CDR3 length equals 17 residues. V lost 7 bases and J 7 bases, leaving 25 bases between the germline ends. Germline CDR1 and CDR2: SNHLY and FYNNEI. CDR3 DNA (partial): TGTGCCAGCACTGCGGAAATGGGACTTTCGTATGGTGAAAAA. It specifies CASTAEMGLSYGEK. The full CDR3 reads CASTAEMGLSYGEKLFF.

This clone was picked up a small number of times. The sequenced part of the CDR3 DNA is TGTGCCAGCGCCAGACTAGGGACAGGGGCAAACATT. Translation: CASARLGTGANI. The entire CDR3 reads CASARLGTGANIQYF. This chain links TRBV11-2 with TRBJ2-4, with TRBD1 identical over 10 bases. The read comes to an end 3 residues before the CDR3 does, leaving the germline J gene to fill in the end. J lost 6 bases, V lost 8 bases, and 10 bases had no gene match. Germline CDR1 SGHAT, CDR2 FQNNGV. The CDR3 length is 15 residues.

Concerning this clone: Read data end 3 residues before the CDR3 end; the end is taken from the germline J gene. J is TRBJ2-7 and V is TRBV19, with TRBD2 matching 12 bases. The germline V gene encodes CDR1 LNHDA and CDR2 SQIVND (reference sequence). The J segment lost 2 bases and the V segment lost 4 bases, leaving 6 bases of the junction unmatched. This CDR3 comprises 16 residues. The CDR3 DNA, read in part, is TGTGCCAGTAGTAGCGCTAGCGGGAGGGGAACCTACGAG. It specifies CASSSASGRGTYE. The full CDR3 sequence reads CASSSASGRGTYEQYF. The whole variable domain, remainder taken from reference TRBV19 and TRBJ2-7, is DGGITQSPKYLFRKEGQNVTLSCEQNLNHDAMYWYRQDPGQGLRLIYYSQIVNDFQKGDIAEGYSVSREKKESFPLTVTSAQKNPTAFYLCASSSASGRGTYEQYFGPGTRLTVT.

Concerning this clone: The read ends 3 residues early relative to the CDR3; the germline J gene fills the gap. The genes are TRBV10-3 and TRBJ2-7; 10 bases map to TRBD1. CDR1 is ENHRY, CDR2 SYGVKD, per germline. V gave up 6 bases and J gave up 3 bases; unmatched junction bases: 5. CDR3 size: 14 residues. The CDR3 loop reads CAISEGQGNYEQYF. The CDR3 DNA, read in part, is TGTGCCATCAGCGAGGGACAGGGGAACTACGAG.

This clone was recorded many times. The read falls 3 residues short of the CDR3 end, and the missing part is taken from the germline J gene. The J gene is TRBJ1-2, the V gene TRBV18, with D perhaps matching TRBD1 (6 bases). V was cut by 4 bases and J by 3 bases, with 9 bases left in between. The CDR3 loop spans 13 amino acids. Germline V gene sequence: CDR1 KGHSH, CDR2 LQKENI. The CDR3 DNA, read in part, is TGTGCCAGCTCACAGGGGGGGGACTATGGC. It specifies CASSQGGDYG. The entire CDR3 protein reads CASSQGGDYGYTF.

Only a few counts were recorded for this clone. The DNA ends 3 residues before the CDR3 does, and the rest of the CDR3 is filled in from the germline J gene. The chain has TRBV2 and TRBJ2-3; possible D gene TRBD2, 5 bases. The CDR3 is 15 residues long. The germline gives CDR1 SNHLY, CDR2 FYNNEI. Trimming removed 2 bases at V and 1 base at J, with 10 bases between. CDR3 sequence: CASSESAGRTDTQYF. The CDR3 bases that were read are TGTGCCAGCAGTGAATCCGCGGGCCGCACAGATACG.

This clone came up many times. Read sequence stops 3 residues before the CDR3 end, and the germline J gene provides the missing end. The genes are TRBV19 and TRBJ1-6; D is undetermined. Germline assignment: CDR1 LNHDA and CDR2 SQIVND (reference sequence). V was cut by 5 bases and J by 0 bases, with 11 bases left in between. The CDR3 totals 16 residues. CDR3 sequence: CASSAGGSSYNSPLHF. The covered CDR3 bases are TGTGCCAGTAGTGCCGGCGGGAGCTCCTATAATTCACCC.

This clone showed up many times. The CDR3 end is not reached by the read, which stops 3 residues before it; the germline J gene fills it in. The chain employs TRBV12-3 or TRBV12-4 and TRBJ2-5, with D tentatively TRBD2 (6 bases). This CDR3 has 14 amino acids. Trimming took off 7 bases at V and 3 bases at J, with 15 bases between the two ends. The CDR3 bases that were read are TGTGCCAGCATCTCGGGGGACTCCAAAGAGACC. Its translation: CASISGDSKET. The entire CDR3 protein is CASISGDSKETQYF.

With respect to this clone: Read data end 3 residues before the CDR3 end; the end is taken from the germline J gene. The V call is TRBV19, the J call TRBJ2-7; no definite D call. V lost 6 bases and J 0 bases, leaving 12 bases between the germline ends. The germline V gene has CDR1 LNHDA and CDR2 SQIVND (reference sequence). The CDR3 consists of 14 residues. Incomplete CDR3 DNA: TGTGCCAGTAGCCCCGGGTTGACCTCCTACGAG. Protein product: CASSPGLTSYE. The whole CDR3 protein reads CASSPGLTSYEQYF.

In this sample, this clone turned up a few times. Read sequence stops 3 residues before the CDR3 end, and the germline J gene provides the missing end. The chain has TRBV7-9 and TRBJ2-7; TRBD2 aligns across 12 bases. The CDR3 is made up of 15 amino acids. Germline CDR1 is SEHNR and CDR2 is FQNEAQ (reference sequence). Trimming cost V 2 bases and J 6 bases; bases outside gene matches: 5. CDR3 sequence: CASSLPTSGSGEQYF. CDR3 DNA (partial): TGTGCCAGCAGCTTACCGACTAGCGGGAGCGGCGAG.

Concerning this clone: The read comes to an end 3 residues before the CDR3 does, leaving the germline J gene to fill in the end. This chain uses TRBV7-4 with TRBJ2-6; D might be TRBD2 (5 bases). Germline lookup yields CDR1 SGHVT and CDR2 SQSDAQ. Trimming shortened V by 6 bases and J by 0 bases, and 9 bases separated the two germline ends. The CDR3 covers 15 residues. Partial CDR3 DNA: TGTGCCAGCAGACGGGGTTCCTCTGGGGCCAACGTC. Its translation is CASRRGSSGANV. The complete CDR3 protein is CASRRGSSGANVLTF.

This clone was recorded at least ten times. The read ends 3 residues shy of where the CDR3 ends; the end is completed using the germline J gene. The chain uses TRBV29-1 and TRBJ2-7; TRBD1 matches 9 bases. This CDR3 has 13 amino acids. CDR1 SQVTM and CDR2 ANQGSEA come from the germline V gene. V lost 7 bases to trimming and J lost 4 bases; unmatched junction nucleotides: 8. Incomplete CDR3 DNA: TGCAGCGCCAACTCGGGACAGGGTTACGAG. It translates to CSANSGQGYE. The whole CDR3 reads CSANSGQGYEQYF.

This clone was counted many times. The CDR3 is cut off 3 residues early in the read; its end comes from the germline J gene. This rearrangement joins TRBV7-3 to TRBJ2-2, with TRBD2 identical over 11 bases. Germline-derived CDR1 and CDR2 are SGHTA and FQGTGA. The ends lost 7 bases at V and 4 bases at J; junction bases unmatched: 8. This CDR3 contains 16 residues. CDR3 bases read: TGTGCCAGCAAATTGACTAGCGGGATAGGCACCGGGGAG. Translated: CASKLTSGIGTGE. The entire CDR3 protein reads CASKLTSGIGTGELFF.

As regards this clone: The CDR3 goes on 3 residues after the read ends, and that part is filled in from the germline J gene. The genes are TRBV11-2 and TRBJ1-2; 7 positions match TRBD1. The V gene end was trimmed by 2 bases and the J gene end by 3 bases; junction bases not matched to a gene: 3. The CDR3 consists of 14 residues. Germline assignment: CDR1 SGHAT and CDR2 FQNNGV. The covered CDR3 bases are TGTGCCAGCAGCTTATTGCAGGGGGACTATGGC. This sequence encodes CASSLLQGDYG. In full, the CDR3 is CASSLLQGDYGYTF.